This paragraph reports one T cell receptor (beta chain). Its antigen is unidentified. The sample is drawn from a study of beta chain features in type 1 diabetes. Overall study findings and caveats: Healthy donors had naive, central memory and Treg TCRB repertoires that appeared less similar than those seen among patients. All four CD4+ subsets of Type 1 diabetes patients contained TCRB CDR3s that were moderately but significantly shorter. Diminished insertions and augmented deletions at VDJ junctions characterized type 1 diabetes patients. Researchers cautioned that cDNA sequencing could over-represent cells with high TCR expression.

Expressed TCRB transcripts were sequenced because the entire RNA isolate underwent reverse transcription. Libraries were prepared by immunoSEQ multiplex PCR; TCRdb keeps only in-frame clonotypes and omits some of them. The sample contains nearly 700,000 clones, around 15% of which appear only once. CD45RO/CCR7/CD25/CD127/CD95/CD27 separated CD4+ naive, central memory, regulatory and stem cell-like memory cells by sorting. This CDR3 region has 13 residues. V gave up 0 bases and J gave up 5 bases, with 7 bases separating them. Germline loops: CDR1 KGHSH, CDR2 LQKENI. The sequence came from a man aged 18 to 29 with type 1 diabetes. Sequenced sample: naive CD4+ T cells from blood. The chain joins TRBV18 to TRBJ2-5; D unresolved. This chain's CDR3 is CASSPPKMETQYF. The CDR3 DNA reads TGTGCCAGCTCACCACCGAAGATGGAGACCCAGTACTTC.